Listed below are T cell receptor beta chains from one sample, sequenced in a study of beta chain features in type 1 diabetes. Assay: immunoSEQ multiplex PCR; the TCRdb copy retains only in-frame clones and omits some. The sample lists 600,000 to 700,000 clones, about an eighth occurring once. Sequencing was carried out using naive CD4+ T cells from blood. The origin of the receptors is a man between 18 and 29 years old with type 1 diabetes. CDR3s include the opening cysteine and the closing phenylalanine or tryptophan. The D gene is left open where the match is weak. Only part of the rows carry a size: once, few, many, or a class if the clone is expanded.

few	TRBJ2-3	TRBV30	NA	TGTGCCTGGAGTAGGAACAGAGGATACACAGATACGCAGTATTTT	CAWSRNRGYTDTQYF
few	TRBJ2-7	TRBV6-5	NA	TGTGCCAGCAGTTACCAGGTCGGCGAGCAGTACTTC	CASSYQVGEQYF
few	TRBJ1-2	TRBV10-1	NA	TGCGCCAGCAGTGACGGGACCTATGGCTACACCTTC	CASSDGTYGYTF
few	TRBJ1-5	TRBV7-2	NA	TGTGCCAGCAGCAGGGGTGGCAATCAGCCCCAGCATTTT	CASSRGGNQPQHF
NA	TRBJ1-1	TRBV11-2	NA	TGTGCCAGCAGCGGGGCAGGGTTTTGGACTGAAGCTTTCTTT	CASSGAGFWTEAFF
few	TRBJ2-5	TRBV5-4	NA	TGTGCCAGCAGCTTGCAAGGACGGAAACAAGAGACCCAGTACTTC	CASSLQGRKQETQYF
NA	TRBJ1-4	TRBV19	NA	TGTGCCAGTAGTACAACGGTACGGAATGAAAAACTGTTTTTT	CASSTTVRNEKLFF
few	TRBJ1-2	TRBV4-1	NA	TGCGCCAGCAGCCAGCCCTTCGAGGTTAACTATGGCTACACCTTC	CASSQPFEVNYGYTF
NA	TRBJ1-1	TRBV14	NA	TGTGCCAGCAGCCCACCGAGGACAGAGAACACTGAAGCTTTCTTT	CASSPPRTENTEAFF
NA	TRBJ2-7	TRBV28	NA	TGTGCCAGCAGTGTTCATGGGGATTCCGACGAGCAGTACTTC	CASSVHGDSDEQYF
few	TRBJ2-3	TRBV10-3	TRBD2	TGTGCCATCGGACTAGCGGGGGTGACAGATACGCAGTATTTT	CAIGLAGVTDTQYF
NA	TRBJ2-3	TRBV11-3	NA	TGTGCCAGCAGCTTAGGCCCAGGGAACCCCACAGATACGCAGTATTTT	CASSLGPGNPTDTQYF
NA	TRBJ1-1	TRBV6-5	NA	TGTGCCAGCAGGGCATACTTGAACACTGAAGCTTTCTTT	CASRAYLNTEAFF
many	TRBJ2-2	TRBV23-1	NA	TGCGCCAGCAGTCGGCGTAACACCGGGGAGCTGTTTTTT	CASSRRNTGELFF
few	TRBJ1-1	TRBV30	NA	TGTGCCTGGGCACGGCAGAACACTGAAGCTTTCTTT	CAWARQNTEAFF
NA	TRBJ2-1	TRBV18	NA	TGTGCCAGCTCCTCAGGGCCGGATGAGCAGTTCTTC	CASSSGPDEQFF